This TCR beta chain was sequenced during a study of blood T cell repertoires in COVID-19. Study at large: Researchers got acute and convalescent COVID-19 samples from the United States, Italy and Spain. The cDNA or gDNA used as material had been derived from T cells, B-cell-depleted T cells, or PBMCs.

As originally analysed: Amplification from reference gene primers served as the basis for estimated nucleated cell counts. The method was immunoSEQ multiplex PCR; TCRdb's version includes in-frame clones alone and lacks a portion of them. V and J calls and clone size follow that table, whereas D and trimming were derived from the DNA. The table lists about 120,000 clones, about four fifths of them singletons. The germline CDR1 and CDR2 sequences are SGHTA and FQGNSA. Trimming pared 5 bases from V and 1 base from J, leaving 12 bases between. The CDR3 extends over 14 amino acids. Input material: peripheral blood. This TCR derives from a man between 35 and 55 years old with active or convalescent COVID-19. The chain has TRBV7-2 and TRBJ2-7; a weak D match, TRBD2 (6 bases). This CDR3 is CASSPGGKSYEQYF. The CDR3 DNA sequence: TGTGCCAGCAGCCCAGGAGGGAAGTCCTACGAGCAGTACTTC.